This T cell receptor beta chain originates from a study of regulatory T cells in long-lasting Graves disease. General observations from the study: Reduced TCR diversity was observed in persistent Graves' patients versus newly diagnosed patients.

CDR3 length equals 15 residues. Germline lookup yields CDR1 MNHNY and CDR2 SVGAGI (reference sequence). V was cut by 0 bases and J by 4 bases, with 12 bases left in between. The table lists this clonotype with many counts. As yet, its antigen is unknown. Time point specified: newly diagnosed GD, antithyroid drugs for less than 3 months. After RNA was extracted from PBMCs, the TCR library was made from it. Arm-PCR of CDR3 regions and iRepertoire HTBI primers were used to build TCR beta libraries. Each CDR3 protein gets one entry after TCRdb re-called the multiplex PCR reads with MiXCR. The sample lists a few hundred thousand distinct CDR3 sequences; about 17% were seen once. In addition, the sample was reused for a study of T cells in Graves' hyperthyroidism and ophthalmopathy.

Sequenced here: peripheral blood mononuclear cells (PBMCs), sampled at new diagnosis, from a patient treated with antithyroid drugs. The genes are TRBV6-6 and TRBJ1-2, with no clear D. The clonotype comes from a woman aged 18-35 years with Graves disease. The DNA for the CDR3 is TGTGCCAGCAGTTACTCGAGAACCTCAGTCTATGGCTACACCTTC. Encoded protein: CASSYSRTSVYGYTF.